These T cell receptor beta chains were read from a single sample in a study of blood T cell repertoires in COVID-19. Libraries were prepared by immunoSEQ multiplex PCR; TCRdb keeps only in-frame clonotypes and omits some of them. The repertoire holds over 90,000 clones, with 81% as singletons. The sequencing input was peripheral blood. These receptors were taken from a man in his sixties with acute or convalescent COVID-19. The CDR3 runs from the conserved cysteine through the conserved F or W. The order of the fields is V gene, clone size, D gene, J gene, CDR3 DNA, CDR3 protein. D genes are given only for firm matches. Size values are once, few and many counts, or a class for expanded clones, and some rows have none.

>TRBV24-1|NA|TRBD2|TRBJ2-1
TGTGCCACCAGTGCCCGACTAGCCAGTGAGCAGTTCTTC
CATSARLASEQFF
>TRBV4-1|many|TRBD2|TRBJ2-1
TGCGCCAGCAGCCAGACTAGCGGGAGCTCCTACAATGAGCAGTTCTTC
CASSQTSGSSYNEQFF
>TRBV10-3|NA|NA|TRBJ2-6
TGTGCCATCAGAAGACTGGTCTCTGGGGCCAACGTCCTGACTTTC
CAIRRLVSGANVLTF
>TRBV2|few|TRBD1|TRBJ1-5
TGTGCCAGCAGGATAGACAGGGGTGGCAATCAGCCCCAGCATTTT
CASRIDRGGNQPQHF
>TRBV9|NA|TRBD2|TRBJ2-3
TGTGCCAGCAGCTCCCGCGGTACTAGCGGGAGAGGGGGCACAGATACGCAGTATTTT
CASSSRGTSGRGGTDTQYF
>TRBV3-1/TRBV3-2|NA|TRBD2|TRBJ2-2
TGTGCCAGCAGCCAAGACCTAGGGAGGGCCGTAACCGGGGAGCTGTTTTTT
CASSQDLGRAVTGELFF
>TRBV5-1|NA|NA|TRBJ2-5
TGCGCCAGCAGCTTACAACCACCCCCAGGGACCCAGTACTTC
CASSLQPPPGTQYF
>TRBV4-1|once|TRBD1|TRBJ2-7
TGCGCCAGCAGCCTGGACAGGGGCAGAAATGAGCAGTACTTC
CASSLDRGRNEQYF
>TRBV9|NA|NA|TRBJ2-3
TGTGCCAGCAGCGGGACAGGGTGGGAGGGAGATACGCAGTATTTT
CASSGTGWEGDTQYF
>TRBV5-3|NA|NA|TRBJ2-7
TGTGCCAGAAGCTTGGTTCGTACGCTTGACGACAACTCCTACGAGCAGTACTTC
CARSLVRTLDDNSYEQYF
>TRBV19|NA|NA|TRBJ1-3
TGTGCCAGTAGTACCAGGGGATCTGGAAACACCATATATTTT
CASSTRGSGNTIYF
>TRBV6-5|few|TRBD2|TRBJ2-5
TGTGCCAGCAGGACCCCGGGACTAGTTAATGAGACCCAGTACTTC
CASRTPGLVNETQYF
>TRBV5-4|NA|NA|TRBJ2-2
TGTGCCAGCAGCCCCGGGGGATCCGCCGGGGAGCTGTTTTTT
CASSPGGSAGELFF
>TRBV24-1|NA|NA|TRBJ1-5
TGTGCCACCATCAGGGGCCCTAATAGCAATCAGCCCCAGCATTTT
CATIRGPNSNQPQHF
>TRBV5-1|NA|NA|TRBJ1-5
TGCGCCAGCAGCTTGGTCCCGGACAGTCAGAGCAATCAGCCCCAGCATTTT
CASSLVPDSQSNQPQHF
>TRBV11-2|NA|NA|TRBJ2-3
TGTGCCAGCAGCCCCGGGGTTGTAGATACGCAGTATTTT
CASSPGVVDTQYF
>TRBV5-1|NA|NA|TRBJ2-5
TGCGCCAGCAGCTTGGGAAGGAGAGCTCACCAAGAGACCCAGTACTTC
CASSLGRRAHQETQYF
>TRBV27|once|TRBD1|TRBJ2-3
TGTGCCAGCAGTTTATTGGACAGGGCAGGGCCGGTACCAGATACGCAGTATTTT
CASSLLDRAGPVPDTQYF
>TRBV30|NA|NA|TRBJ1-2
TGTGCCTGGAGTGTACAGACAGTGCATAACTATGGCTACACCTTC
CAWSVQTVHNYGYTF
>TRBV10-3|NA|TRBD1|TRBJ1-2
TGTGCCATCAGTGAGGCAGGGGGAACGGGCGGCTACACCTTC
CAISEAGGTGGYTF
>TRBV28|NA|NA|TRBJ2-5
TGTGCCAGCAGTTTGGGGGCAAAGACCCAGTACTTC
CASSLGAKTQYF
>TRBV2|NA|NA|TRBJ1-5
TGTGCCAGCAGTGATCACAGGGCCAATCAGCCCCAGCATTTT
CASSDHRANQPQHF
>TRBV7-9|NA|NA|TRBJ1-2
TGTGCCAGCAGCCAAGGACAAGGGGGGGAGTCTAACTATGGCTACACCTTC
CASSQGQGGESNYGYTF
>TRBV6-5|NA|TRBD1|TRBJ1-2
TGTGCCAGCAGTTACTCCGCAGGGGGCTATGGCTACACCTTC
CASSYSAGGYGYTF
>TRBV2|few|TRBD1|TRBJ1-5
TGTGCCAGCACCCGGGACAGGGGAGTAAGCAATCAGCCCCAGCATTTT
CASTRDRGVSNQPQHF
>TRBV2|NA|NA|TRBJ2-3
TGTGCCAGCAGTGATCTTCTAGCCACAGATACGCAGTATTTT
CASSDLLATDTQYF
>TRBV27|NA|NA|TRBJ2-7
TGTGCCAGCAGTTTAGAGGCAGGGGGGAAATACGAGCAGTACTTC
CASSLEAGGKYEQYF
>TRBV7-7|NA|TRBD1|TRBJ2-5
TGTGCTAGCAGCTTAACGGGACAGGGCTCCGAGACCCAGTACTTC
CASSLTGQGSETQYF